Following are 5 T cell receptor beta chains from one sample sequenced in a study of T cells in severe cutaneous drug reactions. TCR subtype-specific primers in iRepertoire multiplex PCR prepared libraries for bulk and single-cell sequencing. No DNA is given; TCRdb re-called the multiplex PCR reads and lists each CDR3 protein once. The listing contains about 550 distinct CDR3 sequences. The patients sequenced had a carbamazepine-induced Stevens-Johnson syndrome or toxic epidermal necrolysis reaction. The source material was PBMCs. The source of these receptors is a human donor with Stevens-Johnson syndrome, a severe cutaneous drug reaction.

This clonotype is called medium-sized based on its frequency. The rearrangement joins TRBV7-9 to TRBJ2-3. CDR1 SEHNR and CDR2 FQNEAQ come from the germline V gene (reference sequence). This CDR3 contains 15 residues. The CDR3 region is CASRSGLLVSDTQYF.

This clonotype is large by frequency. This chain joins TRBV7-2 and TRBJ2-3; TCRdb designates TRBD2, a call that cannot be tested without DNA. CDR3 length: 16 residues. From germline, CDR1 is SGHTA and CDR2 FQGNSA. The CDR3 sequence: CASNTLDGTLTDTQYF.

This clonotype is medium-sized (0.01 to 0.1%) by frequency. The chain recombines TRBV4-2 with TRBJ2-7; TCRdb's assignment of TRBD2 cannot be checked, as there is no DNA. Germline V lookup: CDR1 LGHNA, CDR2 YNFKEQ. The CDR3 has 15 residues. The CDR3 sequence: CASSQELAGVYEQYF.

In terms of frequency, this clonotype is large. The chain employs TRBV25-1 and TRBJ2-7; TCRdb outputs TRBD2, but without DNA this stays unchecked. CDR1 and CDR2 (germline): MGHDK, SYGVNS. The length of the CDR3 is 18 residues. CDR3 region: CASSGDLAGGPLAYEQYF.

This clonotype shows up as medium-sized by frequency. The chain's CDR3 is CASSPPSGETQYF. The chain couples TRBV7-2 to TRBJ2-5; as DNA is missing, the TRBD2 call by TCRdb cannot be tested. CDR1 is SGHTA, CDR2 FQGNSA, per germline. This CDR3 comprises 13 residues. Full variable domain (rest looked up from reference TRBV7-2 and TRBJ2-5): GAGVSQSPSNKVTEKGKDVELRCDPISGHTALYWYRQSLGQGLEFLIYFQGNSAPDKSGLPSDRFSAERTGGSVSTLTIQRTQQEDSAVYLCASSPPSGETQYFGPGTRLLVL.